The clone carrying this T cell receptor beta chain was seen only a few times. This record belongs to a study of T cells after yellow fever vaccination. Trimming took off 0 bases at V and 7 bases at J, with 6 bases between the two ends. Germline V gives CDR1 MGHRA, CDR2 YSYEKL. The CDR3 loop spans 13 amino acids. In TCRdb, the 5' RACE reads were re-called with MiXCR into one record per CDR3 protein. The top ten hold about 42% of the sample, which has 120,000 or so distinct CDR3 sequences, around 15% seen once. This specimen consisted of CD8+ T cells sorted from PBMCs, obtained 5 days after the yellow fever booster vaccination. This chain links TRBV4-1 with TRBJ2-2; D uncertain. The source of this sequence is a young man who received the YFV17D yellow fever vaccine. In DNA form, the CDR3 reads TGCGCCAGCAGCCAAGATCCTGGCGGGGAGCTGTTTTTT. Protein product: CASSQDPGGELFF.